The text below deals with one TCR beta chain. These data originate in a study of blood T cell repertoires in COVID-19. Study-level information: The origin of the acute and convalescent COVID-19 samples was the United States, Italy and Spain.

Recruits, aged roughly 18 to 89 years, lived in 24 US areas. Donors were grouped by their self-reported clinical history. Sequenced by immunoSEQ multiplex PCR; TCRdb stores in-frame clones only, minus some. The data contain 300,000 to 400,000 clones, approximately 87% of them seen just once; the ten biggest clones take up 0.95% to 1%. CDR1 and CDR2 from the germline V gene are SNHLY and FYNNEI. Trimming took off 7 bases at V and 1 base at J, with 5 bases between the two ends. The CDR3 runs to 12 residues. This TCR was sampled from a woman aged 25 to 45 with acute COVID-19. The gene calls are TRBV2 and TRBJ2-4; D is ambiguous. The sequencing sample was made of PBMCs or T cells enriched from blood (not recorded which). CDR3 sequence: CASNQAKNIQYF. The CDR3, as DNA: TGTGCCAGCAACCAGGCCAAAAACATTCAGTACTTC.